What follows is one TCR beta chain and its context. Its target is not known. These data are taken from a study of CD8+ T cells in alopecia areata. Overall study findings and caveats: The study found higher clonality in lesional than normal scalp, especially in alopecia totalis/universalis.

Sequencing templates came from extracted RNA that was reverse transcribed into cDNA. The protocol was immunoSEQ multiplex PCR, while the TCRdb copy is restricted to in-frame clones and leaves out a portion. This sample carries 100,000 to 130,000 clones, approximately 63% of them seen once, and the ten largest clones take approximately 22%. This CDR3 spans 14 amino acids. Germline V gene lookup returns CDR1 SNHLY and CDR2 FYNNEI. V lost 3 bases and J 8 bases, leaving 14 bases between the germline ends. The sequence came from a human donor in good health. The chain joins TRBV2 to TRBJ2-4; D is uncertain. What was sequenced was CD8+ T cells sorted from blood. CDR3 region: CASSDGPALHIQYF. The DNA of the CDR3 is TGTGCCAGCAGTGACGGGCCGGCATTGCACATTCAGTACTTC.